The next 3 T cell receptor beta chains were all read from a single sample in a study of blood T cell repertoires in COVID-19. Sequencing was performed with immunoSEQ multiplex PCR; in TCRdb, only in-frame clones are kept and a portion is missing. The sample has 250,000 to 350,000 clones, 87% seen once. The sequencing input was PBMCs or T cells enriched from blood (not recorded which). These receptors were taken from a woman in her 30s who had recovered from COVID-19.

The chain is built from TRBV9 and TRBJ1-2; TRBD1 matches 7 bases. Trimming at V came to 4 bases and at J to 2 bases, leaving 8 bases not matched to a gene. This CDR3 comprises 15 residues. CDR1 and CDR2 (germline): SGDLS, YYNGEE. The DNA for the CDR3 is TGTGCCAGCAGCCCGCGACAGGGAATGAACTATGGCTACACCTTC. Translated, it gives CASSPRQGMNYGYTF.

The rearrangement links TRBV15 to TRBJ2-2; D possibly corresponds to TRBD2 (5 bases). The germline V and J ends were trimmed by 0 bases and 5 bases, with 10 bases remaining between them. The CDR3 consists of 15 residues. The germline gives CDR1 LNHNV, CDR2 YYDKDF (reference sequence). The CDR3, as DNA: TGTGCCACCAGCAGAGATCCTAGGACTACCGGGGAGCTGTTTTTT. It specifies CATSRDPRTTGELFF. The variable domain in full, with the rest retrieved from reference TRBV15 and TRBJ2-2, is DAMVIQNPRYQVTQFGKPVTLSCSQTLNHNVMYWYQQKSSQAPKLLFHYYDKDFNNEADTPDNFQSRRPNTSFCFLDIRSPGLGDTAMYLCATSRDPRTTGELFFGEGSRLTVL.

V gene TRBV7-9 combines with J gene TRBJ2-1, with 7 bases that match TRBD2. The CDR3 covers 12 residues. V was pared by 5 bases and J by 9 bases, with 4 bases of the junction left unmatched. CDR1 is SEHNR, CDR2 FQNEAQ, per germline (reference sequence). Here the CDR3 reads CASSPGGIEQFF. In nucleotides, the CDR3 is TGTGCCAGCAGCCCCGGGGGGATTGAGCAGTTCTTC. Drawing the rest from reference TRBV7-9 and TRBJ2-1, the complete variable domain is DTGVSQNPRHKITKRGQNVTFRCDPISEHNRLYWYRQTLGQGPEFLTYFQNEAQLEKSRLLSDRFSAERPKGSFSTLEIQRTEQGDSAMYLCASSPGGIEQFFGPGTRLTVL.